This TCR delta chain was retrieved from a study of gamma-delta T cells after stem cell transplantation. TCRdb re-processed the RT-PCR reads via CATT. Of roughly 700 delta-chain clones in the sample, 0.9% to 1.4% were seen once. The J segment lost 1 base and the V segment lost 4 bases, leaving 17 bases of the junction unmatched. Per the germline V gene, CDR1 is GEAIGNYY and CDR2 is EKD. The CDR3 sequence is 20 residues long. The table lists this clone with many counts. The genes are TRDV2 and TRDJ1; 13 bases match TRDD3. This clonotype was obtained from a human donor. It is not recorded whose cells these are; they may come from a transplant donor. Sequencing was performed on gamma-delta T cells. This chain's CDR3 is CACERLVLGDTPTGTDKLIF. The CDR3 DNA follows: TGTGCCTGTGAAAGACTCGTACTGGGGGATACGCCTACGGGCACCGATAAACTCATCTTT.